Presented here are 14 T cell receptor beta chains from one specimen sequenced in a study of blood T cell repertoires in COVID-19 (TCRdb year 2020). Library creation used the immunoSEQ multiplex PCR assay. What TCRdb holds here is the immuneACCESS table cut down to in-frame rearrangements. Part of the clones is not present; checked against another copy, under half of the missing clones reflect an unresolved V gene, and the others are unexplained. The sample data list around 370,000 clones, and about 89% of these were observed just once. The ten biggest clones cover about 6% of the sample. Material: peripheral blood. All receptors come from a woman aged 50 to 60 with COVID-19, enrolled during active disease.

The gene calls are TRBV15 and TRBJ1-5; perhaps TRBD1 as D (5 bases). There are 14 residues in the CDR3. CDR1 and CDR2 from the germline V gene are LNHNV and YYDKDF (reference sequence). V lost 5 bases and J lost 6, with 14 bases in between. The CDR3 DNA follows: TGTGCCACCAGCCTCGGGGGATCTGGTCAGCCCCAGCATTTT. It codes for CATSLGGSGQPQHF.

The rearrangement uses TRBV7-6 and TRBJ2-7, with 13 positions matching TRBD2. V dropped 2 bases and J dropped 6; count of bases not matched to a gene: 22. Germline-derived CDR1 and CDR2 are SGHVS and FNYEAQ. The CDR3 is 21 residues long. The CDR3 region is CASSLYQGSQGLAGTGSEQYF. The CDR3 DNA reads TGTGCCAGCAGCTTATACCAGGGATCCCAGGGACTAGCGGGAACGGGCAGCGAGCAGTACTTC.

This rearrangement joins TRBV18 to TRBJ2-7; D is possibly TRBD1 (6 bases). The CDR3 totals 14 residues. Germline V lookup: CDR1 KGHSH, CDR2 LQKENI. Trimming took off 3 bases at V and 2 bases at J, with 11 bases between the two ends. CDR3 amino acids: CASSPGHQPYEQYF. CDR3 DNA: TGTGCCAGCTCACCGGGACACCAACCCTACGAGCAGTACTTC.

The V and J genes are TRBV7-2 and TRBJ2-7, with TRBD1 identical over 9 bases. With V trimmed by 5 bases and J by 5 bases, 7 bases remained unmatched. The germline gives CDR1 SGHTA, CDR2 FQGNSA. The CDR3 consists of 14 residues. The CDR3 is CASSPGQGRNEQYF. The CDR3 nucleotides are TGTGCCAGCAGCCCCGGACAGGGGAGAAACGAGCAGTACTTC.

Turning to this clone: The junction differs from germline at one of its ends, possibly a read error. The V call is TRBV29-1, the J call TRBJ1-3, with D uncertain. Germline assignment: CDR1 SQVTM and CDR2 ANQGSEA. The CDR3 covers 13 residues. CDR3 in amino acids: CSVEGRSGNTIYF. The CDR3 nucleotides read TGCAGCGTCGAAGGTCGTTCCGGAAACACCATATATTTT.

This clone showed up just once. The chain employs TRBV19 and TRBJ1-1; 7 bases match TRBD1. Germline assignment: CDR1 LNHDA and CDR2 SQIVND (reference sequence). V was pared by 5 bases and J by 0 bases, with 6 bases of the junction left unmatched. This CDR3 region has 15 residues. CDR3 sequence reads: CASSGQGVLNTEAFF. As DNA, the CDR3 is TGTGCCAGTAGTGGCCAGGGGGTCTTGAACACTGAAGCTTTCTTT. Variable domain in full (rest from reference TRBV19 and TRBJ1-1): DGGITQSPKYLFRKEGQNVTLSCEQNLNHDAMYWYRQDPGQGLRLIYYSQIVNDFQKGDIAEGYSVSREKKESFPLTVTSAQKNPTAFYLCASSGQGVLNTEAFFGQGTRLTVV.

The chain carries TRBV10-1 and TRBJ2-7; TRBD1 matches at 10 bases. This CDR3 is 14 amino acids long. After removal of 5 bases from V and 6 bases from J, the junction contained 7 bases not matched to a gene. The V gene's germline CDR1 is WNHNN and CDR2 SYGVQD (reference sequence). The CDR3 reads CASSNGQGGFEQYF. In DNA form, the CDR3 reads TGCGCCAGCAGTAACGGACAGGGGGGCTTCGAGCAGTACTTC.

This rearrangement joins TRBV15 to TRBJ1-4, with D perhaps matching TRBD1 (5 bases). The CDR3 runs 17 residues. Germline CDR1 reads LNHNV; CDR2 reads YYDKDF (reference sequence). V was shortened by 5 bases and J by 7 bases, with 23 bases between the two germline ends. The CDR3 spells CATSAGTRSSRIEKLFF. The CDR3 coding sequence is TGTGCCACCAGCGCGGGGACCCGGTCGTCACGTATTGAAAAACTGTTTTTT.

The genes are TRBV7-3 and TRBJ2-1; 14 positions match TRBD2. The length of the CDR3 is 16 residues. CDR1 and CDR2 from the germline V gene are SGHTA and FQGTGA. J lost 7 bases, V lost 3 bases, and 5 bases had no gene match. CDR3 in amino acids: CASSFGLAGGGNEQFF. DNA of the CDR3: TGTGCCAGCAGCTTTGGACTAGCGGGAGGAGGGAATGAGCAGTTCTTC.

The gene calls are TRBV3-1 (or the pseudogene TRBV3-2) and TRBJ2-4; 10 positions match TRBD1. The CDR3 is made up of 15 amino acids. V was pared by 0 bases and J by 8 bases, with 4 bases of the junction left unmatched. Germline V gene sequence: CDR1 LGHDT, CDR2 YNNKEL (reference sequence). The CDR3 nucleotides read TGTGCCAGCAGCCAAGAGACAGGGGGCATGGACATTCAGTACTTC. This sequence encodes CASSQETGGMDIQYF.

The gene calls are TRBV29-1 and TRBJ1-2; perhaps TRBD1 as D (6 bases). Trimming took 2 bases from V and 4 from J, leaving 11 bases between them. CDR3 length equals 13 residues. Germline V gene lookup returns CDR1 SQVTM and CDR2 ANQGSEA. In DNA, the CDR3 is TGCAGCGTTGAACAGGGGTTCGGCTATGGCTACACCTTC. This sequence encodes CSVEQGFGYGYTF.

The rearrangement uses TRBV7-2 and TRBJ2-5; tentatively, D is TRBD2 (7 bases). This CDR3 is 16 amino acids long. From germline, CDR1 is SGHTA and CDR2 FQGNSA. V was trimmed by 3 bases and J by 5 bases, leaving 19 bases between them. The CDR3 nucleotides read TGTGCCAGCAGCTTCCGTAGGGGGGGGGCGAGGGAGACCCAGTACTTC. Amino acids: CASSFRRGGARETQYF.

The V and J genes are TRBV13 and TRBJ2-3; D is unresolved. The V end lost 5 bases, the J end lost 1 base, and 7 bases lay between the germline ends. The length of the CDR3 is 13 residues. Germline CDR1 and CDR2: PRHDT and FYEKMQ (reference sequence). Written as DNA, the CDR3 is TGTGCCAGCAGCCCTCCCCGCACAGATACGCAGTATTTT. It is translated as CASSPPRTDTQYF. Using reference TRBV13 and TRBJ2-3 for the parts outside the CDR3, the full variable domain is AAGVIQSPRHLIKEKRETATLKCYPIPRHDTVYWYQQGPGQDPQFLISFYEKMQSDKGSIPDRFSAQQFSDYHSELNMSSLELGDSALYFCASSPPRTDTQYFGPGTRLTVL.

The rearrangement uses TRBV28 and TRBJ1-1; the match to TRBD1 covers 7 bases. The V gene's germline CDR1 is MDHEN and CDR2 SYDVKM. CDR3 size: 12 residues. The V and J ends lost 9 bases and 5 bases, in that order; junction bases with no gene match: 6. CDR3: CASTTGVTEAFF. Written as DNA, the CDR3 is TGTGCCAGTACAACAGGGGTTACTGAAGCTTTCTTT.